The clone carrying this T cell receptor beta chain was found once. No antigen is known for it. The data are from a study of shared clonotypes between healthy human individuals. General observations from the study: Among donors, the sharing of clonotypes was expected to be influenced by sequencing depth. Sampling involved blood alone; tissue repertoires likely differ. Limitation of the genetic and exposure-history diversity represented came from the few donors.

V was clipped by 6 bases and J by 2 bases, with 23 bases between them. CDR3 size: 17 residues. Germline V gene data show CDR1 as WSHSY and CDR2 as SAAADI. Donation came from healthy HIV-negative adults that had no recent acute infections or vaccinations. The data were produced by immunoSEQ multiplex PCR, yet TCRdb's version contains in-frame clones alone and is incomplete. Of about 600,000 clones in the sample, roughly 72% were seen once. This sequence was found in a woman aged 40 to 55 in good health. Some clones in this sample may be carry-over from other donors' samples. The chain has TRBV10-2 and TRBJ2-7; possibly TRBD2 for D (6 bases). Sequenced material: PBMCs. This chain's CDR3 is CASRSRGGFTEAYEQYF. CDR3 nucleotides: TGCGCCAGCAGATCGCGGGGTGGCTTCACTGAGGCCTACGAGCAGTACTTC.